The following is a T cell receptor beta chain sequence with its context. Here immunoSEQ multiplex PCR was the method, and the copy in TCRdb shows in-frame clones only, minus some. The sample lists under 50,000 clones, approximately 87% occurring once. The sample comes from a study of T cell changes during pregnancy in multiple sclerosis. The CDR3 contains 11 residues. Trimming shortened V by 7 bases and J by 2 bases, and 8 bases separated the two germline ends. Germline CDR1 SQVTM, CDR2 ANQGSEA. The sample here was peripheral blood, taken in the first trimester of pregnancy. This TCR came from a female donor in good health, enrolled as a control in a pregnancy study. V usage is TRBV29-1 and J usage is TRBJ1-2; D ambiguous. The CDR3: CSASRNYGYTF. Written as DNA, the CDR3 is TGCAGCGCGAGTCGGAACTATGGCTACACCTTC. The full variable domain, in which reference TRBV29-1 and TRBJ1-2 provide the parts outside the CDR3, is SAVISQKPSRDICQRGTSLTIQCQVDSQVTMMFWYRQQPGQSLTLIATANQGSEATYESGFVIDKFPISRPNLTFSTLTVSNMSPEDSSIYLCSASRNYGYTFGSGTRLTVV.